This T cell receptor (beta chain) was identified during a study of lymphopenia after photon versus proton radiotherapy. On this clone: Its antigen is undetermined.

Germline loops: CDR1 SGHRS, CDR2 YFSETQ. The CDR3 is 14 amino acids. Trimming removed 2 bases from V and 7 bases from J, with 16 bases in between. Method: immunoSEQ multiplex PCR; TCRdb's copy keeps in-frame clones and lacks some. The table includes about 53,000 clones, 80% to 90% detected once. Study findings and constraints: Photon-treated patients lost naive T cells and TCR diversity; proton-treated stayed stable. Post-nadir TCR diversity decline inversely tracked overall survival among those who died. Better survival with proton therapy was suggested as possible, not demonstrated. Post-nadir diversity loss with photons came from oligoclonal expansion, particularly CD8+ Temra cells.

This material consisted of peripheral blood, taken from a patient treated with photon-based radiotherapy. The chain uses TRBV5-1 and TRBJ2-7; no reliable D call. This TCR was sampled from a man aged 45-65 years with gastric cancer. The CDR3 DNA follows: TGCGCCAGCAGCTTTTCCTATACGGGTGGGGAGCAGTACTTC. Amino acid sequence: CASSFSYTGGEQYF.